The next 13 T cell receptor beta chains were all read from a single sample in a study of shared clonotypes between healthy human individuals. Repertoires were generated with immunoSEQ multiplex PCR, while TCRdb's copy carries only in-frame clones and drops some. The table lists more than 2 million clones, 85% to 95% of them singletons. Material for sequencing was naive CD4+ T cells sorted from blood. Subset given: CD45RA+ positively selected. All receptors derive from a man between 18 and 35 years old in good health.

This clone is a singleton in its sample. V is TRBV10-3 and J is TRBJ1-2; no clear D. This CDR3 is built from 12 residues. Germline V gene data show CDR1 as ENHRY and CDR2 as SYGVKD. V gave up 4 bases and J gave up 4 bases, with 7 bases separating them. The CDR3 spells CAISVAAYGYTF. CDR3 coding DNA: TGTGCCATCAGTGTGGCGGCCTATGGCTACACCTTC.

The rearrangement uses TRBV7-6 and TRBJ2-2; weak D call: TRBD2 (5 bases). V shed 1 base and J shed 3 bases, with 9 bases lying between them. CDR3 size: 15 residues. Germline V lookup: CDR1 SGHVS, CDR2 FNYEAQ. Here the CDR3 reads CASSLEEGYTGELFF. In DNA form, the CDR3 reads TGTGCCAGCAGCTTAGAAGAGGGATACACCGGGGAGCTGTTTTTT.

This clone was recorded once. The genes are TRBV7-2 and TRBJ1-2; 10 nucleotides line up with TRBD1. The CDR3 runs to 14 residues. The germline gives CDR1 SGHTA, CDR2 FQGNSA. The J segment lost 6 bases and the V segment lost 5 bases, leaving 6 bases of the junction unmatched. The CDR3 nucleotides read TGTGCCAGCAGCCCGGGACAGGGGTTAGATGGCTACACCTTC. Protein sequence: CASSPGQGLDGYTF. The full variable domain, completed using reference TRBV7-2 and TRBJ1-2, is GAGVSQSPSNKVTEKGKDVELRCDPISGHTALYWYRQSLGQGLEFLIYFQGNSAPDKSGLPSDRFSAERTGGSVSTLTIQRTQQEDSAVYLCASSPGQGLDGYTFGSGTRLTVV.

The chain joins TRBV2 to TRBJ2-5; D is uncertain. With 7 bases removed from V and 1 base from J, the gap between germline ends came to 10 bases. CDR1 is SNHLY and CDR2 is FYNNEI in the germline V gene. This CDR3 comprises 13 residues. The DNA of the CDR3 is TGTGCCAGCATCCTCTATCTCCAAGAGACCCAGTACTTC. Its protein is CASILYLQETQYF.

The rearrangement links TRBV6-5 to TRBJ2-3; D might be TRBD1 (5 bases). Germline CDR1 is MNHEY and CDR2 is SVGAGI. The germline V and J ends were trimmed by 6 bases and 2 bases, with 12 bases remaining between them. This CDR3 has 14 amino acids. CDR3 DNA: TGTGCCAGCAGCCCGACAGCCTTCACAGATACGCAGTATTTT. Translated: CASSPTAFTDTQYF.

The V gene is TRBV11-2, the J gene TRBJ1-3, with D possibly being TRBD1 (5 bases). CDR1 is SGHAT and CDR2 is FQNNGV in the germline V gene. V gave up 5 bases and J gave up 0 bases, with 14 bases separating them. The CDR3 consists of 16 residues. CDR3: CASSRLDSFSGNTIYF. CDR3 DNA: TGTGCCAGCAGCCGACTAGACAGCTTCTCTGGAAACACCATATATTTT. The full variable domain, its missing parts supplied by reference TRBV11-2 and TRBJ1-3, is EAGVAQSPRYKIIEKRQSVAFWCNPISGHATLYWYQQILGQGPKLLIQFQNNGVVDDSQLPKDRFSAERLKGVDSTLKIQPAKLEDSAVYLCASSRLDSFSGNTIYFGEGSWLTVV.

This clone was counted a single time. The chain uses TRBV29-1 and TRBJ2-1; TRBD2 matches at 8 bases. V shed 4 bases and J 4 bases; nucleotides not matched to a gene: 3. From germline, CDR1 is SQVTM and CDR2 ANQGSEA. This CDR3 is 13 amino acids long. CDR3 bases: TGCAGCGTTGTGCGGGAGGCTTACAATGAGCAGTTCTTC. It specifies CSVVREAYNEQFF.

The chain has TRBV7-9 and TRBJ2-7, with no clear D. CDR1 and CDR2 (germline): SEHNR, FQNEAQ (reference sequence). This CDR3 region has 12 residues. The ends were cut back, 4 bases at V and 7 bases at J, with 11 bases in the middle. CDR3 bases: TGTGCCAGCAGCTGGGTTACTGAGGAGCAGTACTTC. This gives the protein CASSWVTEEQYF.

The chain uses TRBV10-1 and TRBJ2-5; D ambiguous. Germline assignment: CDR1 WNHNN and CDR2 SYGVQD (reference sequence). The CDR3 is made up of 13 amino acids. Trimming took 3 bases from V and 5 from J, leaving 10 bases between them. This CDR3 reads CASSDPLVETQYF. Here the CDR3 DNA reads TGCGCCAGCAGTGATCCACTCGTGGAGACCCAGTACTTC.

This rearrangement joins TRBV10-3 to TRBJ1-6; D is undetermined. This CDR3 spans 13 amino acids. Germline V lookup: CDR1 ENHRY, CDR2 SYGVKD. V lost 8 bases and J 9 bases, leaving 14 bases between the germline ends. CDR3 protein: CAIGAGLISPLHF. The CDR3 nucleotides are TGTGCCATCGGCGCAGGTCTAATTTCACCCCTCCACTTT.

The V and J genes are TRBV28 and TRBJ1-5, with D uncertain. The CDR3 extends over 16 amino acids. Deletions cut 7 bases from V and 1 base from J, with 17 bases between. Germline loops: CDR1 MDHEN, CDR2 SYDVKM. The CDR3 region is CASISRGFRSNQPQHF. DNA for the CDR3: TGTGCCAGCATCTCCCGGGGATTTCGGAGCAATCAGCCCCAGCATTTT. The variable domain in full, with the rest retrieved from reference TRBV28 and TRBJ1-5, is DVKVTQSSRYLVKRTGEKVFLECVQDMDHENMFWYRQDPGLGLRLIYFSYDVKMKEKGDIPEGYSVSREKKERFSLILESASTNQTSMYLCASISRGFRSNQPQHFGDGTRLSIL.

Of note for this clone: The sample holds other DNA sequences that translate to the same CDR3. CDR3 amino acids: CSVVRGNYEQYF. The CDR3 nucleotides read TGCAGCGTGGTCAGGGGGAACTACGAGCAGTACTTC. This chain uses TRBV29-1 with TRBJ2-7, with 7 nucleotides matching TRBD1. The CDR3 is made up of 12 amino acids. Looked up from germline, CDR1 is SQVTM and CDR2 is ANQGSEA. V lost 6 bases and J lost 3; bases outside the gene matches: 5.

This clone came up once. The CDR3 region is CASRDPGLMNTEAFF. The CDR3 DNA reads TGCGCCAGCAGGGATCCAGGACTGATGAACACTGAAGCTTTCTTT. The chain combines TRBV5-1 with TRBJ1-1; D remains ambiguous. Looked up from germline, CDR1 is SGHRS and CDR2 is YFSETQ. V dropped 5 bases and J dropped 0 bases, with 14 bases sitting between them. The CDR3 is 15 residues long.